Below are 2 T cell receptor beta chains sequenced from a single sample in a study of prognosis after radiotherapy for stage I lung cancer. Two rounds of multiplex PCR amplified TCR beta CDR3 from genomic DNA. The authors ran first-round PCR with primers specific to each TRBV and TRBJ gene. TCRdb re-called the multiplex PCR reads with MiXCR, one entry per CDR3 protein. Here the sample spans over 25,000 distinct CDR3 sequences, under 60% being singletons. The sample here was PBMCs, taken before or after stereotactic body radiation therapy (not recorded which). Receptors were obtained from a donor at least 50 years old with non-small cell lung cancer.

This clonotype was recorded at least ten times. The J gene is TRBJ2-5, the V gene TRBV10-3; TRBD1 aligns across 10 bases. CDR1 is ENHRY and CDR2 is SYGVKD in the germline V gene. The CDR3 contains 14 residues. Germline trimming cut 7 bases from V and 4 bases from J; bases unmatched to any gene: 6. CDR3 in amino acids: CAIKGTGDRETQYF. CDR3 coding DNA: TGTGCCATCAAGGGGACAGGGGATCGAGAGACCCAGTACTTC.

By frequency in the sample, this clonotype is medium-sized. The rearrangement joins TRBV27 to TRBJ2-1, with a possible D match to TRBD2 (6 bases). V was trimmed by 5 bases and J by 6 bases, leaving 17 bases between them. This CDR3 has 15 residues. Germline V lookup: CDR1 MNHEY, CDR2 SMNVEV (reference sequence). CDR3 amino acids: CASSPGTLTFNEQFF. For the CDR3, the DNA is TGTGCCAGCAGTCCCGGGACTTTAACCTTCAATGAGCAGTTCTTC.